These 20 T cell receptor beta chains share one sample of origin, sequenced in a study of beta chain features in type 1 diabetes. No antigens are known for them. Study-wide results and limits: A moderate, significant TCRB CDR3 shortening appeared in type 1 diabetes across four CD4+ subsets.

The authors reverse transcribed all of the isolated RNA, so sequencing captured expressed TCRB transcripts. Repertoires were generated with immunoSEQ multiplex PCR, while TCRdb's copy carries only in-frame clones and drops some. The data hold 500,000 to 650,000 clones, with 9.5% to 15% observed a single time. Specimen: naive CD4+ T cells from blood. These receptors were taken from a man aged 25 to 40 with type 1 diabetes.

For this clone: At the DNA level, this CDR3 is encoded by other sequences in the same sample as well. The CDR3 is CASSSGLAGADTQYF. In nucleotides, the CDR3 is TGTGCCAGCAGCAGCGGACTAGCGGGAGCGGATACGCAGTATTTT. The V and J genes are TRBV7-2 and TRBJ2-3, with 13 nucleotides matching TRBD2. V was pared by 5 bases and J by 6 bases, with 5 bases of the junction left unmatched. The CDR3 runs to 15 residues. From germline, CDR1 is SGHTA and CDR2 FQGNSA.

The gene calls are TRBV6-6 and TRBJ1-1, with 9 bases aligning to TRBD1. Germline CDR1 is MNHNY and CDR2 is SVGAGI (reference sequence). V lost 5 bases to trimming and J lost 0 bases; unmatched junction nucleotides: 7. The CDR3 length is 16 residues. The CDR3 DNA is TGTGCCAGCAGTCAACAGGGGGCCACAATGAACACTGAAGCTTTCTTT. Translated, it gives CASSQQGATMNTEAFF.

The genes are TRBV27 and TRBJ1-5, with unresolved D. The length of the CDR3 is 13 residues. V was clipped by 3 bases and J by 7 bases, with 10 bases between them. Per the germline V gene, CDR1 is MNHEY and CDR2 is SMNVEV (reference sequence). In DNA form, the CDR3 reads TGTGCCAGCAGTTTCAGCGCTAACCAGCCCCAGCATTTT. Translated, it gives CASSFSANQPQHF.

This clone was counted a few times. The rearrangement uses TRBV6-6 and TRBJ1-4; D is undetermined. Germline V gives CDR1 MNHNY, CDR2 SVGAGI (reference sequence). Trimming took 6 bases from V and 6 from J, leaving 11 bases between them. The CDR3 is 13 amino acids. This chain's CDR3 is CASRKQVDEKLFF. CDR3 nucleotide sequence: TGTGCCAGCAGGAAACAAGTCGATGAAAAACTGTTTTTT.

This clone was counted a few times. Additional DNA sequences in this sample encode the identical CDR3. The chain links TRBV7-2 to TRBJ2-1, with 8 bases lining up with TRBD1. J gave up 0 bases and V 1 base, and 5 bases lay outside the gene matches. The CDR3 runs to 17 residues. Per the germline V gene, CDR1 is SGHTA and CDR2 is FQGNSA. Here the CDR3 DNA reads TGTGCCAGCAGCTTAGTCTGGACAGGGAGCTCCTACAATGAGCAGTTCTTC. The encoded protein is CASSLVWTGSSYNEQFF.

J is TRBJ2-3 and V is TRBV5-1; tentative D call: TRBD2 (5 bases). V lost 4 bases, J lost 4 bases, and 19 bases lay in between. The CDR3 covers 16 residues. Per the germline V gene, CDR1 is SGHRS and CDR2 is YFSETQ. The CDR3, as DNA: TGCGCCAGCAGCGTCCTGGGAGCACCAGGCTCAGATACGCAGTATTTT. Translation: CASSVLGAPGSDTQYF. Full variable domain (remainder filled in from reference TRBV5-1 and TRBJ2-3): KAGVTQTPRYLIKTRGQQVTLSCSPISGHRSVSWYQQTPGQGLQFLFEYFSETQRNKGNFPGRFSGRQFSNSRSEMNVSTLELGDSALYLCASSVLGAPGSDTQYFGPGTRLTVL.

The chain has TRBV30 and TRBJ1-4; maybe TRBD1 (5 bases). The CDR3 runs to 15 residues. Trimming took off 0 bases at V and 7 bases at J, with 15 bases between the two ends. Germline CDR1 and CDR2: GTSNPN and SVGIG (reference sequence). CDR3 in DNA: TGTGCCTGGAGTGTACAATGGACTGGGGGTGAAAAACTGTTTTTT. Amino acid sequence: CAWSVQWTGGEKLFF.

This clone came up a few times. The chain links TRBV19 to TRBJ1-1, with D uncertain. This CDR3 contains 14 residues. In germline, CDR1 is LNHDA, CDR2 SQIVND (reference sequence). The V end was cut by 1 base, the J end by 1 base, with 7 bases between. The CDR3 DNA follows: TGTGCCAGTAGTATAGTGGCAGCGAACACTGAAGCTTTCTTT. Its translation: CASSIVAANTEAFF.

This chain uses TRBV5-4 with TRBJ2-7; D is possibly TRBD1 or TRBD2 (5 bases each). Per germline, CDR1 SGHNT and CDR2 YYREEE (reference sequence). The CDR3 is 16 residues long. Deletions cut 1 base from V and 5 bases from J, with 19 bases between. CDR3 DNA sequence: TGTGCCAGCAGCTTGAAAGTTGTGGGGACGATTGACGAGCAGTACTTC. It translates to CASSLKVVGTIDEQYF.

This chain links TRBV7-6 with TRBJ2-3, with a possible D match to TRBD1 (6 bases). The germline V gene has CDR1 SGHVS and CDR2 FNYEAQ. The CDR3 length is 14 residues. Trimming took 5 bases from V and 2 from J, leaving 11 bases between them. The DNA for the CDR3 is TGTGCCAGCAGCCGTGGACAGAACACAGATACGCAGTATTTT. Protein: CASSRGQNTDTQYF.

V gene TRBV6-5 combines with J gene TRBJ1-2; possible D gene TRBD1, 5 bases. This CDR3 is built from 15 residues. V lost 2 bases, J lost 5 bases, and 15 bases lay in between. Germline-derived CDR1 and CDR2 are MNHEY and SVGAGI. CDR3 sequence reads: CASSYSGQPYYGYTF. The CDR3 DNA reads TGTGCCAGCAGTTACAGCGGACAACCTTATTATGGCTACACCTTC.

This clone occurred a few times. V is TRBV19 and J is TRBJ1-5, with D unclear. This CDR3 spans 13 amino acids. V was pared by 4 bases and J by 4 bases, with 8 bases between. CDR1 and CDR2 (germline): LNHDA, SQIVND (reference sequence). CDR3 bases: TGTGCCAGTAGTAAGCGAGAAAATCAGCCCCAGCATTTT. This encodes CASSKRENQPQHF. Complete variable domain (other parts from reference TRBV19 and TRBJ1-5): DGGITQSPKYLFRKEGQNVTLSCEQNLNHDAMYWYRQDPGQGLRLIYYSQIVNDFQKGDIAEGYSVSREKKESFPLTVTSAQKNPTAFYLCASSKRENQPQHFGDGTRLSIL.

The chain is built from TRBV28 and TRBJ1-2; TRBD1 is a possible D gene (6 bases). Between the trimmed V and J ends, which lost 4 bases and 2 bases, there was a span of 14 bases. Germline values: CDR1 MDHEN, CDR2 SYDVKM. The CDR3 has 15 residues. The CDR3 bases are TGTGCCAGCAGTTCTAACGACAGGCGGAACTATGGCTACACCTTC. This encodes CASSSNDRRNYGYTF.

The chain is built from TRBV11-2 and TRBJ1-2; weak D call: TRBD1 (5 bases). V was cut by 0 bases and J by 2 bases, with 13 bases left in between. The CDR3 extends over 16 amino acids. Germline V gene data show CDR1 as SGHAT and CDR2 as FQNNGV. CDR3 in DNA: TGTGCCAGCAGCTTAGAGCGGACAACCATCAACTATGGCTACACCTTC. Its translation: CASSLERTTINYGYTF.

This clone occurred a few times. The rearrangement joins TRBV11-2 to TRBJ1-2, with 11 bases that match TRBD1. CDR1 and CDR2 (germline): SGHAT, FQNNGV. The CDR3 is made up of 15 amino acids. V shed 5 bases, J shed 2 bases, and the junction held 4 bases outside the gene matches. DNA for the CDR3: TGTGCCAGCAGCCCCCGGACAGGGGGCAACTATGGCTACACCTTC. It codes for CASSPRTGGNYGYTF.

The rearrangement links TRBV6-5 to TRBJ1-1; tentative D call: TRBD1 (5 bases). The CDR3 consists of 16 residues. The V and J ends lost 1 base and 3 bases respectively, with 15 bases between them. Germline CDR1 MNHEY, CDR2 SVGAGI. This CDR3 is CASSYWARVGDTEAFF. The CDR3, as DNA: TGTGCCAGCAGTTACTGGGCCAGGGTGGGGGACACTGAAGCTTTCTTT.

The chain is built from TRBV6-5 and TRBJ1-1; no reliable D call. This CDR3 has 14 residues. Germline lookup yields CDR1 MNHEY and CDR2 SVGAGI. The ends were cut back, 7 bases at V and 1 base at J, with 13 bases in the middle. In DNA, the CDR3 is TGTGCCAGCACCTTCCGTTCGGGGAACACTGAAGCTTTCTTT. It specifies CASTFRSGNTEAFF.

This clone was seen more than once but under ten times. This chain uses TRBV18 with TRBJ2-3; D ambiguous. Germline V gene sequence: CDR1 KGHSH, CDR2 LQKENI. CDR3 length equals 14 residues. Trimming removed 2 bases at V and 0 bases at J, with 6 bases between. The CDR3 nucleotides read TGTGCCAGCTCACCAGCTTCCAGCACAGATACGCAGTATTTT. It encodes CASSPASSTDTQYF.

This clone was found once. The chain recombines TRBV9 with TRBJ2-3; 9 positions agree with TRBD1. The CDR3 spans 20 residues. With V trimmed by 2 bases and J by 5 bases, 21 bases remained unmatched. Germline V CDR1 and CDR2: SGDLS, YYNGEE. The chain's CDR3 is CASSVGGTGFGVGNQDTQYF. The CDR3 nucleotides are TGTGCCAGCAGCGTGGGCGGGACAGGGTTTGGGGTAGGCAATCAAGATACGCAGTATTTT.

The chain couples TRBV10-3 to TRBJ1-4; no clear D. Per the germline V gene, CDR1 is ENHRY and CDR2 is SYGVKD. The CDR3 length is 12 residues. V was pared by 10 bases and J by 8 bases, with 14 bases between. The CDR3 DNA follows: TGTGCCACCGCCGAGGCCGTCGAAAAACTGTTTTTT. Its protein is CATAEAVEKLFF.